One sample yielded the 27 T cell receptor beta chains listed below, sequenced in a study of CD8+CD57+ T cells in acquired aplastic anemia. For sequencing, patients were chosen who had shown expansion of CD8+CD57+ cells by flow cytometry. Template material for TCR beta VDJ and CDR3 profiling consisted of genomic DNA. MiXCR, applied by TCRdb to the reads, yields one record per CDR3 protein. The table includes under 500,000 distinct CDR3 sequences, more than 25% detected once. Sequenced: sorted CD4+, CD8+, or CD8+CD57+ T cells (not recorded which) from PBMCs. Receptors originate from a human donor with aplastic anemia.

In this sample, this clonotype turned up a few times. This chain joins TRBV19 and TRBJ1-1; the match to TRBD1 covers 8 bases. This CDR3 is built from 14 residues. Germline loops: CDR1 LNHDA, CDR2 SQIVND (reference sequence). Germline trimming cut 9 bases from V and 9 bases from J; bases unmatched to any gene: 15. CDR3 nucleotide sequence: TGTGCCAGCAGCTTAAGACAGGGGTTGGGGCAAGCTTTCTTT. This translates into CASSLRQGLGQAFF.

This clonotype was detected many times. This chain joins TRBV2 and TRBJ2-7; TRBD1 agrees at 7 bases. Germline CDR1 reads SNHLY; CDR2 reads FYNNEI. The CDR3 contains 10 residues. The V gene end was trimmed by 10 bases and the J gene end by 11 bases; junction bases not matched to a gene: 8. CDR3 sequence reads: CATKGGQEYF. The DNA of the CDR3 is TGTGCCACCAAAGGTGGACAGGAGTACTTC.

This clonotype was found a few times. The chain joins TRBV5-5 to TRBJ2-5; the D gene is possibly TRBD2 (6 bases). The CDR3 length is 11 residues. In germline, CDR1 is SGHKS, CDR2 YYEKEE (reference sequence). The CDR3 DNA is TGTGCGAGCGGAGGGCAGGAGACCCAGTACTTC. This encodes CASGGQETQYF.

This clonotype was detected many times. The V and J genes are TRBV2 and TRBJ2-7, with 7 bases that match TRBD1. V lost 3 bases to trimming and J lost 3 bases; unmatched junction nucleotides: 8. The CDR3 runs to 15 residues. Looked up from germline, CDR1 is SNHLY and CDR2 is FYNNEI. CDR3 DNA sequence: TGTGCCAGCAGTGATTTTACGGGACAGAGCTACGAGCAGTACTTC. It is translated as CASSDFTGQSYEQYF. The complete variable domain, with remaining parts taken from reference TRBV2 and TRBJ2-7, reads EPEVTQTPSHQVTQMGQEVILRCVPISNHLYFYWYRQILGQKVEFLVSFYNNEISEKSEIFDDQFSVERPDGSNFTLKIRSTKLEDSAMYFCASSDFTGQSYEQYFGPGTRLTVT.

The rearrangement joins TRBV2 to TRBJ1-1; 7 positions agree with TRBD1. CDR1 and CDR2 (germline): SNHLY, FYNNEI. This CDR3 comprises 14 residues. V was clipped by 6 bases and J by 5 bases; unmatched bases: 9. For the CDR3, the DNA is TGTGCCAGCAGCTGGGGGACAGTAGGGACTGAAGCTTTCTTT. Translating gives CASSWGTVGTEAFF.

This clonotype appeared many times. The CDR3 bases are TGCAGTGCTAGTCAGGACAGGGTAAACGACGAGCAGTACTTC. Its translation is CSASQDRVNDEQYF. V usage is TRBV20-1 and J usage is TRBJ2-7; 8 bases line up with TRBD1. This CDR3 is built from 14 residues. Trimming at V came to 3 bases and at J to 5 bases, leaving 9 bases not matched to a gene. Per germline, CDR1 DFQATT and CDR2 SNEGSKA (reference sequence).

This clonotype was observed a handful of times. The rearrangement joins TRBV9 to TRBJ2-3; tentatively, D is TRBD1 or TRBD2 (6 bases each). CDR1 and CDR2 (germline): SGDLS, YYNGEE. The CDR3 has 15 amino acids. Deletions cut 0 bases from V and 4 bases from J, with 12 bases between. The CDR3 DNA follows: TGTGCCAGCAGCGTAGCCCCGGGGGCGGCAGATACGCAGTATTTT. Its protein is CASSVAPGAADTQYF.

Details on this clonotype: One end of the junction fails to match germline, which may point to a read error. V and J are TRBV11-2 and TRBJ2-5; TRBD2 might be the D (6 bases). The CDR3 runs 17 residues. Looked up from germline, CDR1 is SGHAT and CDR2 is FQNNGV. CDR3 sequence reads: CASSLDVGGVGLGTQYF. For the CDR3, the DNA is TGTGCCAGCAGTTTAGATGTCGGCGGGGTCGGGTTGGGGACCCAGTACTTC. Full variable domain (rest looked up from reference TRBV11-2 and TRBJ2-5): EAGVAQSPRYKIIEKRQSVAFWCNPISGHATLYWYQQILGQGPKLLIQFQNNGVVDDSQLPKDRFSAERLKGVDSTLKIQPAKLEDSAVYLCASSLDVGGVGLGTQYFGPGTRLLVL.

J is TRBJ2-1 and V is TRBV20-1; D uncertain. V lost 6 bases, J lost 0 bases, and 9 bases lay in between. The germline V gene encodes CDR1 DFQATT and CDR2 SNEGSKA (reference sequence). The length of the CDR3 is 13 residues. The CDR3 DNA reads TGCAGTGCCCCCGGAAGCTCCTACAATGAGCAGTTCTTC. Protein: CSAPGSSYNEQFF.

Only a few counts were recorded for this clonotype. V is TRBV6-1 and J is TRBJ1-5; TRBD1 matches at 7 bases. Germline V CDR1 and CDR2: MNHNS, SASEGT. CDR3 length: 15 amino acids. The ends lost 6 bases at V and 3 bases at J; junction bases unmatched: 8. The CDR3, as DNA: TGTGCCAGCAGCAAAATACAGGGGCTCAATCAGCCCCAGCATTTT. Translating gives CASSKIQGLNQPQHF.

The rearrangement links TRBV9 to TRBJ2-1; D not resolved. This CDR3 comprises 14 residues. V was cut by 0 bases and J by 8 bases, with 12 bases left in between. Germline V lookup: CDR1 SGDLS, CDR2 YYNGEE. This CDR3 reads CASSVVGGSDEQFF. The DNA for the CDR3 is TGTGCCAGCAGCGTAGTGGGTGGTAGTGATGAGCAGTTCTTC.

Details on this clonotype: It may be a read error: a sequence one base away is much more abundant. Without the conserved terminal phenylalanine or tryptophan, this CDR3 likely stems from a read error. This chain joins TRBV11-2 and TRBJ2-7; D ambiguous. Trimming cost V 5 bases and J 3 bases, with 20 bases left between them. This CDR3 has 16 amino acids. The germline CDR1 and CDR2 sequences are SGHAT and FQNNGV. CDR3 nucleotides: TGTGCCAGCAGCCTAGGCCGGATGTTTACCCGCTACGAGCAGTACCTC. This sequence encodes CASSLGRMFTRYEQYL.

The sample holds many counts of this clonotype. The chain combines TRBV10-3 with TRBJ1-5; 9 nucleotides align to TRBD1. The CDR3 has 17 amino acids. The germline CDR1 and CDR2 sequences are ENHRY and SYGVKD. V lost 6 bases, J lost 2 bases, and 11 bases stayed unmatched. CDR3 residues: CAISVNRGQNGNQPQHF. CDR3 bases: TGTGCCATCAGCGTTAACAGGGGGCAAAATGGCAATCAGCCCCAGCATTTT.

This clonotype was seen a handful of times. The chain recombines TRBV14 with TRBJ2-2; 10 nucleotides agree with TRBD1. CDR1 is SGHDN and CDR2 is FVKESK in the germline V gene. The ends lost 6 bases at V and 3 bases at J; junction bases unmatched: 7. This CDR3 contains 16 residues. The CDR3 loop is CASSLTGTGDTGELFF. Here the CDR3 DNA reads TGTGCCAGCAGTCTGACCGGGACAGGGGACACCGGGGAGCTGTTTTTT.

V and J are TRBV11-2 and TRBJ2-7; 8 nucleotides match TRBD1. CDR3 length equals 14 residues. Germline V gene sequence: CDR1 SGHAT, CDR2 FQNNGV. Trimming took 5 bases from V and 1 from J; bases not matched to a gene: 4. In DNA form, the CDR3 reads TGTGCCAGCAGCGTACAGGGGGTTTCCTACGAGCAGTACTTC. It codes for CASSVQGVSYEQYF.

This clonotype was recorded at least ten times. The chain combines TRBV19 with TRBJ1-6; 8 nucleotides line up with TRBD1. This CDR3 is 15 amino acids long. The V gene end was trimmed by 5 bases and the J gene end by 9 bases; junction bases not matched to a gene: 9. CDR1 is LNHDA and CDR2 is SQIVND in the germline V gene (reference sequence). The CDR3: CASSAMDRVGSPLHF. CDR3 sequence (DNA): TGTGCCAGTAGTGCTATGGACAGGGTGGGTTCACCCCTCCACTTT.

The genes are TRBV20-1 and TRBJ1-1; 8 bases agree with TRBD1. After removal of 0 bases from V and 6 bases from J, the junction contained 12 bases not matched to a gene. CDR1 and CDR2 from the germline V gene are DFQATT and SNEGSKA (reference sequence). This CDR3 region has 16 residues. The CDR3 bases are TGCAGTGCTAGAGAGGAAAGCAGGGGGCCGGGAGCTGAAGCTTTCTTT. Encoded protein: CSAREESRGPGAEAFF.

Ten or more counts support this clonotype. The chain's CDR3 is CSVGSYYEQYF. As DNA, the CDR3 is TGCAGCGTTGGATCTTACTACGAGCAGTACTTC. The chain employs TRBV29-1 and TRBJ2-7, with no clear D. The CDR3 totals 11 residues. V gave up 4 bases and J gave up 3 bases, with 7 bases separating them. Germline V CDR1 and CDR2: SQVTM, ANQGSEA.

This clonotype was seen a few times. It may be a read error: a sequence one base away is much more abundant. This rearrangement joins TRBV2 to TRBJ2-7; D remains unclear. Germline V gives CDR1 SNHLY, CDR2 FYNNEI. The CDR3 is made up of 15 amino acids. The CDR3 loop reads CASSESPGSSYGQYF. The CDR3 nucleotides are TGTGCCAGCAGTGAGAGCCCAGGCAGCTCCTACGGGCAGTACTTC.

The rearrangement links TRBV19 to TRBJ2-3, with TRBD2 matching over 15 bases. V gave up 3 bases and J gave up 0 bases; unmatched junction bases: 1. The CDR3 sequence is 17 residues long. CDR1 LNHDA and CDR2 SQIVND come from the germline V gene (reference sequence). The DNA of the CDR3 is TGTGCCAGTAGTATCGGACTAGCGGGAGGGAGCACAGATACGCAGTATTTT. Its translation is CASSIGLAGGSTDTQYF.

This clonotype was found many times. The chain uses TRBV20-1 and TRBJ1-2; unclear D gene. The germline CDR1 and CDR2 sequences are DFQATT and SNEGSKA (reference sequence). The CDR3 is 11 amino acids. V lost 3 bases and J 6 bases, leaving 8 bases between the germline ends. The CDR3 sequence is CSASNPDGYTF. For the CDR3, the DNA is TGCAGTGCTAGTAACCCCGATGGCTACACCTTC.

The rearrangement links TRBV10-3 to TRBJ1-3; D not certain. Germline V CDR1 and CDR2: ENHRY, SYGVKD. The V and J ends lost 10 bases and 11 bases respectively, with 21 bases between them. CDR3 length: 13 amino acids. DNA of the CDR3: TGTGCCAGCAGCCAAGTTTCTCGGGCTCCCATATATTTT. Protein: CASSQVSRAPIYF.

The chain's CDR3 is CASSPGTSGRRKPTDTQYF. The CDR3 coding sequence is TGTGCCAGCAGCCCAGGGACTAGCGGGAGAAGGAAGCCCACAGATACGCAGTATTTT. The rearrangement joins TRBV7-2 to TRBJ2-3; 14 positions match TRBD2. This CDR3 is built from 19 residues. Germline V gene sequence: CDR1 SGHTA, CDR2 FQGNSA. Unmatched junction bases numbered 12, after V lost 5 bases and J lost 2 bases.

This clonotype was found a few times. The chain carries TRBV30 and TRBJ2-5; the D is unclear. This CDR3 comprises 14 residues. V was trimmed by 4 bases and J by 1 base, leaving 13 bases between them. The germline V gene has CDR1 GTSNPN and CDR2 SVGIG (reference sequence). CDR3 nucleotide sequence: TGTGCCTGGACACGAACGTCCCTCCAAGAGACCCAGTACTTC. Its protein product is CAWTRTSLQETQYF.

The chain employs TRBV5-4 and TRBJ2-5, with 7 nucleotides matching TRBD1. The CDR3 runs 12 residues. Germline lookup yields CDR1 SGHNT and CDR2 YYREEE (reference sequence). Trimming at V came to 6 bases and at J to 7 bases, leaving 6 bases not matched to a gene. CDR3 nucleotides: TGTGCCAGCAACGTGGACAGGCGGACCCAGTACTTC. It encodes CASNVDRRTQYF. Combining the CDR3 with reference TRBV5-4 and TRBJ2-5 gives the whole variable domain ETGVTQSPTHLIKTRGQQVTLRCSSQSGHNTVSWYQQALGQGPQFIFQYYREEENGRGNFPPRFSGLQFPNYSSELNVNALELDDSALYLCASNVDRRTQYFGPGTRLLVL.

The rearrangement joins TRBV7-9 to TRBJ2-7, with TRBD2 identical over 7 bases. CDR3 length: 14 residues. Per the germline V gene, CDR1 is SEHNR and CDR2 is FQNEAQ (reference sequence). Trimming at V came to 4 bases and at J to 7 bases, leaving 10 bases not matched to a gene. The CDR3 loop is CASSSPGGIDEQYF. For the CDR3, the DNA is TGTGCCAGCAGCTCTCCGGGGGGTATAGATGAGCAGTACTTC.

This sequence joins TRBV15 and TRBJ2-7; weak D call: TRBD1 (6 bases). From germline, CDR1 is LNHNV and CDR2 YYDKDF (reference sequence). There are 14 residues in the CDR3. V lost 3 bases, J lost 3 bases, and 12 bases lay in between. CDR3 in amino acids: CATSSEDRYYEQYF. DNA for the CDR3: TGTGCCACCAGCAGTGAGGACAGATACTACGAGCAGTACTTC.